This TCR beta chain was obtained from a study of shared clonotypes between healthy human individuals. Only Caucasian adults living in Nashville, Tennessee served as donors. Naive CD4+ cells were CD45RA-selected; the remaining cells were memory. Libraries were prepared by immunoSEQ multiplex PCR; TCRdb keeps only in-frame clonotypes and omits some of them. The data hold roughly 2 million clones, with around 95% observed a single time. Germline V gene data show CDR1 as KGHSH and CDR2 as LQKENI. V lost 2 bases and J lost 7, with 12 bases in between. The CDR3 spans 14 residues. The sample taken for sequencing was naive CD4+ T cells sorted from blood. Subset defined: CD45RA+ positively selected. The sequence came from a man in his late teens or twenties in good health. J is TRBJ2-1 and V is TRBV18; TRBD1 might be the D (5 bases). CDR3 residues: CASSPMQGTNEQFF. CDR3 coding DNA: TGTGCCAGCTCACCAATGCAGGGTACGAATGAGCAGTTCTTC.